Listed below are T cell receptor beta chains from one sample, sequenced in a study of cytomegalovirus exposure and HLA in healthy donors. Data came from immunoSEQ multiplex PCR; TCRdb stores just in-frame clones and leaves some out. The sample consists of roughly 200,000 clones, approximately 78% of them appearing once. Sequencing was carried out using PBMCs. The receptor source for this set is a woman aged 40 to 49 in good health and CMV-seronegative. CDR3s include the opening cysteine and the closing phenylalanine or tryptophan. D genes are given only for firm matches. Part of the rows lack a size; the others show once, few, many or a class for expanded clones.

d_call: NA
clone_size: NA
v_call: TRBV7-6
j_call: TRBJ2-5
cdr3_aa: CASSSITGAQETQYF
cdr3_nt: TGTGCCAGCAGCTCGATTACAGGTGCCCAAGAGACCCAGTACTTC

d_call: NA
clone_size: NA
v_call: TRBV7-9
j_call: TRBJ1-1
cdr3_aa: CASSPDGGGMNTEAFF
cdr3_nt: TGTGCCAGCAGCCCGGATGGGGGGGGCATGAACACTGAAGCTTTCTTT

d_call: NA
clone_size: NA
v_call: TRBV5-1
j_call: TRBJ2-2
cdr3_aa: CASSFTGLLNTGELFF
cdr3_nt: TGCGCCAGCAGCTTTACCGGACTTTTGAACACCGGGGAGCTGTTTTTT

d_call: TRBD1
clone_size: NA
v_call: TRBV2
j_call: TRBJ2-7
cdr3_aa: CASRVGPRQGSSYEQYF
cdr3_nt: TGTGCCAGCAGGGTTGGGCCGAGACAGGGCAGCTCCTACGAGCAGTACTTC

d_call: TRBD1
clone_size: NA
v_call: TRBV27
j_call: TRBJ1-2
cdr3_aa: CASQGRLDREYGYTF
cdr3_nt: TGTGCCAGCCAGGGAAGGCTGGACAGGGAGTATGGCTACACCTTC

d_call: NA
clone_size: NA
v_call: TRBV5-1
j_call: TRBJ1-3
cdr3_aa: CASSSFTGNTIYF
cdr3_nt: TGCGCCAGCAGCTCGTTTACTGGAAACACCATATATTTT

d_call: NA
clone_size: NA
v_call: TRBV9
j_call: TRBJ2-7
cdr3_aa: CASSPGEGLVGEQYF
cdr3_nt: TGTGCCAGCAGCCCAGGGGAGGGGCTAGTCGGCGAGCAGTACTTC

d_call: NA
clone_size: NA
v_call: TRBV13
j_call: TRBJ1-1
cdr3_aa: CASSLEGLVTEAFF
cdr3_nt: TGTGCCAGCAGCCTTGAGGGATTGGTCACTGAAGCTTTCTTT

d_call: NA
clone_size: few
v_call: TRBV7-9
j_call: TRBJ1-1
cdr3_aa: CSSSTPYRDTEAFF
cdr3_nt: TGTTCCAGCAGCACACCGTACAGGGACACTGAAGCTTTCTTT

d_call: NA
clone_size: NA
v_call: TRBV11-2
j_call: TRBJ1-4
cdr3_aa: CASSLESGKLFF
cdr3_nt: TGTGCCAGCAGCTTAGAGTCCGGAAAACTGTTTTTT

d_call: NA
clone_size: NA
v_call: TRBV15
j_call: TRBJ1-5
cdr3_aa: CATSRDLGQVSNQPQHF
cdr3_nt: TGTGCCACCAGCAGAGATTTGGGACAAGTGAGCAATCAGCCCCAGCATTTT

d_call: TRBD1
clone_size: NA
v_call: TRBV6-6
j_call: TRBJ2-4
cdr3_aa: CASTPRTGPNKNIQYF
cdr3_nt: TGTGCCAGCACTCCTAGGACAGGCCCTAACAAAAACATTCAGTACTTC

d_call: NA
clone_size: once
v_call: TRBV19
j_call: TRBJ2-7
cdr3_aa: CASSVEGEGPYEQYF
cdr3_nt: TGTGCCAGTAGTGTAGAGGGTGAGGGTCCCTACGAGCAGTACTTC

d_call: TRBD1
clone_size: NA
v_call: TRBV2
j_call: TRBJ2-6
cdr3_aa: CASIEGDRAGGANVLTF
cdr3_nt: TGTGCCAGCATCGAAGGTGACAGGGCGGGCGGGGCCAACGTCCTGACTTTC

d_call: TRBD2
clone_size: NA
v_call: TRBV6-5
j_call: TRBJ2-7
cdr3_aa: CASGGGYEQYF
cdr3_nt: TGTGCCAGCGGGGGGGGCTACGAGCAGTACTTC

d_call: NA
clone_size: NA
v_call: TRBV6-1
j_call: TRBJ2-3
cdr3_aa: CASSEPGHHTDTQYF
cdr3_nt: TGTGCCAGCAGTGAGCCGGGACACCACACAGATACGCAGTATTTT

d_call: NA
clone_size: few
v_call: TRBV5-6
j_call: TRBJ1-1
cdr3_aa: CASSFSPSSEAFF
cdr3_nt: TGTGCCAGCAGCTTCAGCCCTAGCTCTGAAGCTTTCTTT

d_call: TRBD1
clone_size: NA
v_call: TRBV5-1
j_call: TRBJ1-2
cdr3_aa: CASSIPGQANYGYTF
cdr3_nt: TGCGCCAGCAGCATTCCGGGACAGGCGAACTATGGCTACACCTTC

d_call: NA
clone_size: NA
v_call: TRBV27
j_call: TRBJ2-7
cdr3_aa: CASSLGHQDEQYF
cdr3_nt: TGTGCCAGCAGTCTGGGACATCAGGACGAGCAGTACTTC

d_call: TRBD1
clone_size: NA
v_call: TRBV28
j_call: TRBJ1-2
cdr3_aa: CASSFSSGTGAFYGYTF
cdr3_nt: TGTGCCAGCAGTTTTTCATCCGGGACAGGTGCGTTTTATGGCTACACCTTC

d_call: NA
clone_size: NA
v_call: TRBV11-2
j_call: TRBJ1-2
cdr3_aa: CASSSPDGGAVGHGYTF
cdr3_nt: TGTGCCAGCAGCTCCCCGGACGGGGGAGCGGTCGGGCACGGCTACACCTTC

d_call: NA
clone_size: NA
v_call: TRBV7-9
j_call: TRBJ2-7
cdr3_aa: CSSSFVERSTSYEQYF
cdr3_nt: TGTTCCAGCAGCTTTGTAGAACGGTCTACCTCCTACGAGCAGTACTTC

d_call: TRBD1
clone_size: NA
v_call: TRBV28
j_call: TRBJ1-2
cdr3_aa: CASSGTGGNYGYTF
cdr3_nt: TGTGCCAGCAGCGGGACAGGGGGTAACTATGGCTACACCTTC

d_call: NA
clone_size: NA
v_call: TRBV27
j_call: TRBJ2-7
cdr3_aa: CASRISCEQYF
cdr3_nt: TGTGCCAGCAGAATAAGCTGCGAGCAGTACTTC

d_call: NA
clone_size: once
v_call: TRBV9
j_call: TRBJ2-3
cdr3_aa: CASSVGRERTDTQYF
cdr3_nt: TGTGCCAGCAGCGTAGGGCGGGAACGAACAGATACGCAGTATTTT

d_call: NA
clone_size: NA
v_call: TRBV5-1
j_call: TRBJ1-1
cdr3_aa: CASSFSTGLNTEAFF
cdr3_nt: TGCGCCAGCAGCTTCTCGACAGGCTTAAACACTGAAGCTTTCTTT

d_call: NA
clone_size: NA
v_call: TRBV7-9
j_call: TRBJ2-5
cdr3_aa: CASSLVREQETQYF
cdr3_nt: TGTGCCAGCAGCTTAGTAAGAGAGCAAGAGACCCAGTACTTC

d_call: NA
clone_size: NA
v_call: TRBV2
j_call: TRBJ1-4
cdr3_aa: CASSAGIGKLFF
cdr3_nt: TGTGCCAGCAGTGCGGGGATTGGAAAACTGTTTTTT

d_call: TRBD2
clone_size: NA
v_call: TRBV15
j_call: TRBJ2-5
cdr3_aa: CATSRAGGSRETQYF
cdr3_nt: TGTGCCACCAGTAGAGCGGGAGGTTCACGAGAGACCCAGTACTTC

d_call: TRBD2
clone_size: few
v_call: TRBV5-8
j_call: TRBJ2-3
cdr3_aa: CASSKGLAGVGDTQYF
cdr3_nt: TGTGCCAGCAGCAAAGGACTAGCGGGAGTAGGGGATACGCAGTATTTT

d_call: TRBD2
clone_size: NA
v_call: TRBV10-2
j_call: TRBJ2-3
cdr3_aa: CASSEPPGLAGSTDTQYF
cdr3_nt: TGCGCCAGCAGTGAGCCTCCGGGACTAGCGGGATCCACAGATACGCAGTATTTT

d_call: NA
clone_size: NA
v_call: TRBV7-3
j_call: TRBJ2-5
cdr3_aa: CASSSDSETQYF
cdr3_nt: TGTGCCAGCAGCTCGGACTCTGAGACCCAGTACTTC

d_call: NA
clone_size: once
v_call: TRBV9
j_call: TRBJ2-5
cdr3_aa: CASSVEGEAQYF
cdr3_nt: TGTGCCAGCAGCGTAGAAGGGGAAGCCCAGTACTTC

d_call: NA
clone_size: NA
v_call: TRBV7-8
j_call: TRBJ2-7
cdr3_aa: CASSPGSEQYF
cdr3_nt: TGTGCCAGCTCCCCAGGCAGCGAGCAGTACTTC

d_call: TRBD1
clone_size: NA
v_call: TRBV5-8
j_call: TRBJ1-2
cdr3_aa: CASSLTGANYGYTF
cdr3_nt: TGTGCCAGCAGCTTGACAGGGGCTAACTATGGCTACACCTTC

d_call: NA
clone_size: NA
v_call: TRBV19
j_call: TRBJ2-1
cdr3_aa: CASSAGSTYNEQFF
cdr3_nt: TGTGCCAGTAGCGCCGGGAGTACCTACAATGAGCAGTTCTTC

d_call: NA
clone_size: NA
v_call: TRBV27
j_call: TRBJ1-4
cdr3_aa: CASSYHSPPEKLFF
cdr3_nt: TGTGCCAGCAGTTATCACAGCCCTCCTGAAAAACTGTTTTTT

d_call: NA
clone_size: NA
v_call: TRBV27
j_call: TRBJ2-2
cdr3_aa: CASRPLESQLTGELFF
cdr3_nt: TGTGCCAGCCGTCCTTTAGAGTCACAGCTTACCGGGGAGCTGTTTTTT

d_call: TRBD1
clone_size: NA
v_call: TRBV29-1
j_call: TRBJ1-3
cdr3_aa: CSVGDRGNLLGNTIYF
cdr3_nt: TGCAGCGTTGGGGACAGGGGGAATCTTCTCGGAAACACCATATATTTT

d_call: TRBD2
clone_size: NA
v_call: TRBV10-1
j_call: TRBJ2-7
cdr3_aa: CASSENGRARSNSPHEQYF
cdr3_nt: TGCGCCAGCAGTGAGAATGGGAGGGCCCGGTCTAATTCCCCTCACGAGCAGTACTTC

d_call: TRBD2
clone_size: NA
v_call: TRBV6-1
j_call: TRBJ2-1
cdr3_aa: CASSEVPSGRYNEQFF
cdr3_nt: TGTGCCAGCAGTGAAGTCCCTAGCGGGAGGTACAATGAGCAGTTCTTC

d_call: NA
clone_size: NA
v_call: TRBV28
j_call: TRBJ1-2
cdr3_aa: CASSRHPYGYTF
cdr3_nt: TGTGCCAGCAGCCGACACCCGTATGGCTACACCTTC

d_call: NA
clone_size: few
v_call: TRBV15
j_call: TRBJ1-1
cdr3_aa: CATSRDSAGGTEAFF
cdr3_nt: TGTGCCACCAGCAGAGATTCTGCCGGGGGGACTGAAGCTTTCTTT

d_call: TRBD1
clone_size: few
v_call: TRBV28
j_call: TRBJ2-7
cdr3_aa: CASIGDRVRKPYF
cdr3_nt: TGTGCCAGCATCGGGGACAGGGTCCGGAAGCCGTACTTC

d_call: TRBD2
clone_size: NA
v_call: TRBV5-1
j_call: TRBJ2-6
cdr3_aa: CASSLAGGSGANVLTF
cdr3_nt: TGCGCCAGCAGCTTGGCCGGGGGGTCTGGGGCCAACGTCCTGACTTTC